Reported below is one TCR beta chain. This sample stems from a study of blood T cell repertoires in COVID-19. The overall study: Some COVID-19 samples were acute and others convalescent; all came from the United States, Italy and Spain. T cells, B-cell-depleted T cells, or PBMCs supplied cDNA or gDNA.

CDR1 is KGHDR and CDR2 is SFDVKD in the germline V gene. V lost 4 bases and J lost 2; bases outside the gene matches: 5. This CDR3 region has 15 residues. Original processing methods: The assay estimated nucleated cells by amplifying reference gene primers. The protocol was immunoSEQ multiplex PCR, while the TCRdb copy is restricted to in-frame clones and leaves out a portion. V and J calls and clone size are copied from that table; D and trimming were computed from the DNA. This table has 350,000 to 550,000 clones, around nine tenths appearing once. The sequence derives from a woman between 25 and 40 years old with acute or convalescent COVID-19. Sequenced input: peripheral blood. This chain joins TRBV24-1 and TRBJ2-3; TRBD2 matches at 7 bases. CDR3 DNA: TGTGCCACCAGTGAGAGGACTAGGATCACAGATACGCAGTATTTT. Protein: CATSERTRITDTQYF.